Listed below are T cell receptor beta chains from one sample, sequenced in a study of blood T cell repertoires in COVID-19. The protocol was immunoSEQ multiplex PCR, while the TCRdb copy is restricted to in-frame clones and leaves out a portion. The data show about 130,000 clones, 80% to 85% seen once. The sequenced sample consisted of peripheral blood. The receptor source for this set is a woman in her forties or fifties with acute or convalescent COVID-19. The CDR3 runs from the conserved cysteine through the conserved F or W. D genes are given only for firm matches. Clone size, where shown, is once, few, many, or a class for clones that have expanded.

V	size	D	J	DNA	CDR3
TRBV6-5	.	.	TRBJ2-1	TGTGCCAGCAGCTCCCGTAGGAGCGGCTACAATGAGCAGTTCTTC	CASSSRRSGYNEQFF
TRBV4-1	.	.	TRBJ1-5	TGCGCCAGCAGCCAAGATCGGGGGTGGGACAATCAGCCCCAGCATTTT	CASSQDRGWDNQPQHF
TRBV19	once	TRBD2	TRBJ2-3	TGTGCCAGTAGCAACCTAGCGGGAGGTCGCAATACGCAGTATTTT	CASSNLAGGRNTQYF
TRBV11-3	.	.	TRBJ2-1	TGTGCCAGCAGCTTAGACGGGAAGTACAATGAGCAGTTCTTC	CASSLDGKYNEQFF
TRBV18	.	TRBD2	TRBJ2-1	TGTGCCAGCTCACCACCGTCTAGCGGGGACTACAATGAGCAGTTCTTC	CASSPPSSGDYNEQFF
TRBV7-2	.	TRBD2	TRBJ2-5	TGTGCCAGCAGCCTAGGGCTAGCGGGGCAAGAGACCCAGTACTTC	CASSLGLAGQETQYF
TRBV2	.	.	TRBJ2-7	TGTGCCAGCGCACTGACCGGGACTCATACCTACGAGCAGTACTTC	CASALTGTHTYEQYF
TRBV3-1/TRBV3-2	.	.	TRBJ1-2	TGTGCCAGCAGCCAATCGATTAGACAGTACTATGGCTACACCTTC	CASSQSIRQYYGYTF
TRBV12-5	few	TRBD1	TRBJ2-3	TGTGCTAGTGGTCCCGGACAGGGGGGGAATTTT	CASGPGQGGNF
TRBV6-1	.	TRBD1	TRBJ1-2	TGTGCCAGCAGTGAAGAGTTACAGGGGAGAAACTATGGCTACACCTTC	CASSEELQGRNYGYTF
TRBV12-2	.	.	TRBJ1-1	TGTGCAAGTCGCTTTCACAGGGAGGGTTGCTGGAGTACTGAAGCTTTCTTT	CASRFHREGCWSTEAFF
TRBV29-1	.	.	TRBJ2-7	TGCAGCGTTGAAGATCTAGGAGGAACCTACGAGCAGTACTTC	CSVEDLGGTYEQYF
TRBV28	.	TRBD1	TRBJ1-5	TGTGCCAGCAGTCTTACAGGGGAGTATCAGCCCCAGCATTTT	CASSLTGEYQPQHF
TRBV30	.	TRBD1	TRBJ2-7	TGTGCCTGGAGAATGACAGGGCTCGGCGAGCAGTACTTC	CAWRMTGLGEQYF
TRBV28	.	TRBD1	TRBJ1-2	TGTGCCAGCAGAAGTACAGGGGTCAACTATGGCTACACCTTC	CASRSTGVNYGYTF
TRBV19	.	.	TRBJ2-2	TGTGCCAGTAGTATATGGGCAGGGAACACCGGGGAGCTGTTTTTT	CASSIWAGNTGELFF
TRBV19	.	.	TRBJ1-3	TGTGCCAGTACCCTTTACGACAGCTCTGGAAACACCATATATTTT	CASTLYDSSGNTIYF
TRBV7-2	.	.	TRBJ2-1	TGTGCCAGCAGCTTAGCGTCCTCTAGTTACAATGAGCAGTTCTTC	CASSLASSSYNEQFF
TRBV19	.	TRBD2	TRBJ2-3	TGTGCCAGTAGTAGACTAGCGGGAGGTTCATTGGATACGCAGTATTTT	CASSRLAGGSLDTQYF
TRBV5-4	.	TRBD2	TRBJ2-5	TGTGCCAGCAGCCCGGGAGCCGGGGAGGGCGAGACCCAGTACTTC	CASSPGAGEGETQYF
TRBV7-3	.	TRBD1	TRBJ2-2	TGTGCCAGCAGCTTGCTACAGGGGGCCGTCGGGGAGCTGTTTTTT	CASSLLQGAVGELFF
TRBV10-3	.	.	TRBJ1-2	TGTGCCATCAGTGAGAGGACATCTGGGAAGGTGGATGGCTACACCTTC	CAISERTSGKVDGYTF
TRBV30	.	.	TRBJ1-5	TGTGCCTGGAGTGTAGAACGAGGGCCCCATCATTTT	CAWSVERGPHHF
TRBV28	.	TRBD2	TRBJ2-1	TGTGCCAGCAGTTTACCGTCTAGCGGGATTTTAGGACAGTTCTTC	CASSLPSSGILGQFF
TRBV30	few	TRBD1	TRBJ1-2	TGTGCCTGGACCGCATTCCGGACAGGGGTAGACTATGGCTACACCTTC	CAWTAFRTGVDYGYTF
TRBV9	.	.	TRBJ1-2	TGTGCCAGCAGTGACGGTGGGGCTCAAGCTAACTATGGCTACACCTTC	CASSDGGAQANYGYTF
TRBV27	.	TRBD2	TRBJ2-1	TGTGCCAGCAGTTCCCCCGGGACTAGCGGGAGTTACAGTGAGCAGTTCTTC	CASSSPGTSGSYSEQFF
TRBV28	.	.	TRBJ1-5	TGTGCCAGCAGTTTATCTTTCGGCAATCAGCCCCAGCATTTT	CASSLSFGNQPQHF
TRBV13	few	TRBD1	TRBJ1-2	TGTGCCAGCAGCTCTCGACAGGGGGCGGCCCCCTATGGCTACACCTTC	CASSSRQGAAPYGYTF
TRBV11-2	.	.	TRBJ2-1	TGTGCCAGCAGCTTAGCCCCTTCCTACAATGAGCAGTTCTTC	CASSLAPSYNEQFF
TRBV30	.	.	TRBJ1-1	TGTGCCTGGAGTAAAGCCGGGACAAAGAACACTGAAGCTTTCTTT	CAWSKAGTKNTEAFF
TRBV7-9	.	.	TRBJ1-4	TGTGCCAGCAGCTTAAGACCCGAAAGGAGTGAAAAACTGTTTTTT	CASSLRPERSEKLFF
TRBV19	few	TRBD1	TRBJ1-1	TGTGCCAGTAGTCTTGGGACAGGCGCCTTAGCAGCTTTCTTT	CASSLGTGALAAFF
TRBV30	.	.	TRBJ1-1	TGTGCCTGGAGTAAAACAGGGAACACTGAAGCTTTCTTT	CAWSKTGNTEAFF
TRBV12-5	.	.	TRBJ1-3	TGTGCTAGTGGTCCCGGACTGACCGCCTCTGGAAACACCATATATTTT	CASGPGLTASGNTIYF
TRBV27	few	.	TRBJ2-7	TGTGCCAGCAGTTTACGCCAGGGGGGAACCTACGAGCAGTACTTC	CASSLRQGGTYEQYF
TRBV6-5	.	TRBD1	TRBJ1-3	TGTGCCAGCAGTCCCGGGGACAGCTCTGGAAACACCATATATTTT	CASSPGDSSGNTIYF
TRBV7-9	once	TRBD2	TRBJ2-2	TGTGCCAGCAGGCAAGGACTAGCGGGAGACACCGGGGAGCTGTTTTTT	CASRQGLAGDTGELFF
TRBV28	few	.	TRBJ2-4	TGTGCCAGCAAGTATAGGACAGTAGCCAAAAACATTCAGTACTTC	CASKYRTVAKNIQYF
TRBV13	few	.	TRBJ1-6	TGTGCCAGCAGCTTCGGTGGTTCACCCCTCCACTTT	CASSFGGSPLHF
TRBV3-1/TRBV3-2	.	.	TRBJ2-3	TGTGCCAGCAGCCGGACTTCCCGTCCCAGCACAGATACGCAGTATTTT	CASSRTSRPSTDTQYF
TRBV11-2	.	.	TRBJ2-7	TGTGCCAGCAGCTTAGATCTTAGTGCCGCTATCGAGCAGTACTTC	CASSLDLSAAIEQYF
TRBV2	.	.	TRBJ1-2	TGTGCCAGCAGTGAGGGCGGGGCCCCCGGCACCTTC	CASSEGGAPGTF
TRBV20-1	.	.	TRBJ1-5	TGCAGTGCTAGTCAGGGGAAGCCCCAGCATTTT	CSASQGKPQHF
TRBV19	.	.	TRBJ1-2	TGTGCCAGTAGTCGGGTTGACTATGGCTACACCTTC	CASSRVDYGYTF
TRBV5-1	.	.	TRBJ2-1	TGCGCCAGCCATTCCACTATGAGGGCCAATGAGCAGTTCTTC	CASHSTMRANEQFF
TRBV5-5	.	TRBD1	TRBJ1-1	TGTGCCAGCACGACAGGGGTGGCGAACACTGAAGCTTTCTTT	CASTTGVANTEAFF
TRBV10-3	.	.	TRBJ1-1	TGTGCCATCAGTGAGGACAGCAACACTGAAGCTTTCTTT	CAISEDSNTEAFF
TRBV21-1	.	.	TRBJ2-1	TGTGCCAGTTCACGGGAAGGCTACAATGAGCAGTTCTTC	CASSREGYNEQFF
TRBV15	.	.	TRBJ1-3	TGTGCCACCAGAAGCAAACAGGGATCTTACACCATATATTTT	CATRSKQGSYTIYF
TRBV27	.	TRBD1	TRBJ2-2	TGTGCCAGCAGTTCCAACTGGGGACAGGGGGCTGACACCGGGGAGCTGTTTTTT	CASSSNWGQGADTGELFF
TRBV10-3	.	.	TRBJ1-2	TGTGCCATCAGCAAGGACATCTATGGCTACACCTTC	CAISKDIYGYTF
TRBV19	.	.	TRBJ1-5	TGTGCCAGTAGTATCTTGGCGGCAGGGGATCAGCCCCAGCATTTT	CASSILAAGDQPQHF
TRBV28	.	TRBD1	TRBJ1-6	TGTGCCAGCAGTCCTAGACAGGGGGCTTCACCCCTCCACTTT	CASSPRQGASPLHF